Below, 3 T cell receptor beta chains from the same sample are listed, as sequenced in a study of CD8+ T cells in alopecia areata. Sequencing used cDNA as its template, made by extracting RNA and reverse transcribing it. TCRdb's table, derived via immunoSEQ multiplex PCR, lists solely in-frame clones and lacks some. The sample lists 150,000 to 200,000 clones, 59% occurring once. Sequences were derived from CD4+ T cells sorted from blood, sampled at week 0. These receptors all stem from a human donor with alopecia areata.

The DNA for the CDR3 is TGTGCCAGCAGCCGGGACCTTCAAGACATTCAGTACTTC. It encodes CASSRDLQDIQYF. The chain recombines TRBV25-1 with TRBJ2-4; D assignment may be TRBD1 or TRBD2 (5 bases each). Germline-derived CDR1 and CDR2 are MGHDK and SYGVNS. V lost 6 bases, J lost 8 bases, and 14 bases lay in between. CDR3 length equals 13 residues.

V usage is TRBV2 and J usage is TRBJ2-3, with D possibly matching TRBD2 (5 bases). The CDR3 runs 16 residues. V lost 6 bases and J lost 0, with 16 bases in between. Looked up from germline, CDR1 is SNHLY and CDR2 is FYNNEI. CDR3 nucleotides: TGTGCCAGCAGAATCGATATAGCGACTAGCACAGATACGCAGTATTTT. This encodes CASRIDIATSTDTQYF.

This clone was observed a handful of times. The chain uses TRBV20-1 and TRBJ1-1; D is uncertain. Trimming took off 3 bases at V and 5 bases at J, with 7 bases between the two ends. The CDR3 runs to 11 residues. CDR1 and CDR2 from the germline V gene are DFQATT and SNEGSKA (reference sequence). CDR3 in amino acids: CSASRSTEAFF. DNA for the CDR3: TGCAGTGCTAGTCGGTCGACTGAAGCTTTCTTT.